This T cell receptor beta chain was identified during a study of CD8 T cells in Susac syndrome. Blood CD8+ and CD4+ T cells underwent high-throughput TCR beta sequencing. RNA in amounts of roughly 0.45 to 1 ug was reverse transcribed with random hexamers. Multiplex immunoSEQ PCR targeted 54 Vbeta and 13 Jbeta TCR beta segments. MiXCR was run by TCRdb on the immunoSEQ multiplex PCR reads, yielding one entry per CDR3 protein. The data show tens of thousands of distinct CDR3 sequences, 94% seen once. The junction had 0 bases not matched to a gene; V was cut back by 3 bases and J by 6 bases. The V gene's germline CDR1 is SGHDT and CDR2 YYEEEE. CDR3 size: 13 residues.

V and J are TRBV5-6 and TRBJ2-1; 10 bases are shared with TRBD2. Source material: CD8+ T cells from PBMCs. This clonotype was obtained from a human donor in good health. The DNA for the CDR3 is TGTGCCAGCAGCTCTAGCGGGAGCAATGAGCAGTTCTTC. Its protein product is CASSSSGSNEQFF.